The 22 T cell receptor beta chains reported below all come from one sample, sequenced in a study. TCRdb itself ran the 5' RACE reads through MiXCR, one entry per CDR3 protein. This table holds over 45,000 distinct CDR3 sequences, 26% found once. Cells sorted as Tregs were CD4+, CD25+ and CD127-/low. The sequenced sample was tumor-infiltrating Tregs sorted from the breast tumor. These receptors all stem from a female donor with breast cancer.

The chain recombines TRBV5-1 with TRBJ2-5; 7 bases agree with TRBD1. Germline V CDR1 and CDR2: SGHRS, YFSETQ. V was pared by 4 bases and J by 2 bases, with 5 bases of the junction left unmatched. The CDR3 extends over 14 amino acids. CDR3 sequence (DNA): TGCGCCAGCAGCCCCGGGACAGTTCAAGAGACCCAGTACTTC. It is translated as CASSPGTVQETQYF. Together with reference TRBV5-1 and TRBJ2-5, the CDR3 gives the full variable domain: KAGVTQTPRYLIKTRGQQVTLSCSPISGHRSVSWYQQTPGQGLQFLFEYFSETQRNKGNFPGRFSGRQFSNSRSEMNVSTLELGDSALYLCASSPGTVQETQYFGPGTRLLVL.

With regard to this clonotype: One end of the junction is discordant with germline, which a read error may explain. The chain joins TRBV4-1 to TRBJ1-6; D is possibly TRBD1 (6 bases). Germline CDR1 and CDR2: MGHRA and YSYEKL. This CDR3 spans 15 amino acids. The CDR3 bases are TGCGCCGGCAGCCATAGGGGGACGGATAATTCACCCCTCCACTTT. It is translated as CAGSHRGTDNSPLHF.

The chain recombines TRBV4-3 with TRBJ2-3, with D perhaps TRBD2 (6 bases). Germline loops: CDR1 LGHNA, CDR2 YSLEER. The CDR3 spans 16 residues. Trimming cost V 4 bases and J 5 bases, with 19 bases left between them. In nucleotides, the CDR3 is TGCGCCAGCAGCCGAATCAGCGGAGGGCAGGGAGATACGCAGTATTTT. This gives the protein CASSRISGGQGDTQYF.

This clonotype has just a few counts. The chain carries TRBV5-1 and TRBJ2-1, with 8 bases aligning to TRBD2. Trimming took 6 bases from V and 4 from J; bases not matched to a gene: 9. This CDR3 has 15 residues. Germline V gene lookup returns CDR1 SGHRS and CDR2 YFSETQ. Here the CDR3 reads CASTRTSRYYNEQFF. For the CDR3, the DNA is TGCGCCAGCACCCGGACTAGCAGATATTACAATGAGCAGTTCTTC.

As concerns this clonotype: A much more abundant neighbour one base away suggests this may be a read error. V usage is TRBV6-5 and J usage is TRBJ1-1; D is undetermined. This CDR3 comprises 14 residues. Looked up from germline, CDR1 is MNHEY and CDR2 is SVGAGI. CDR3: CTSSYSPSNTEAFF. CDR3 in DNA: TGTACCAGCAGTTACTCACCAAGTAACACTGAAGCTTTCTTT.

CDR3 bases: TGTGCCAGCAGTCCACAGGGCGGGCAGTTCTTC. Protein: CASSPQGGQFF. The chain links TRBV6-2 or TRBV6-3 to TRBJ2-1; D is perhaps TRBD1 (6 bases). Trimming took 5 bases from V and 12 from J, leaving 11 bases between them. CDR3 length: 11 amino acids. Germline assignment: CDR1 MNHEY and CDR2 SVGEGT.

This clonotype occurred a few times. The chain employs TRBV4-1 and TRBJ2-7; D remains unclear. V lost 1 base to trimming and J lost 2 bases, with 12 bases between them. The CDR3 consists of 15 residues. Germline-derived CDR1 and CDR2 are MGHRA and YSYEKL. CDR3 loop: CASSQASAGAYEQYF. The CDR3 bases are TGCGCCAGCAGCCAAGCGTCTGCCGGAGCCTACGAGCAGTACTTC.

This clonotype came up a few times. This chain joins TRBV4-1 and TRBJ2-3; TRBD2 aligns across 8 bases. V dropped 0 bases and J dropped 6; count of bases not matched to a gene: 8. Germline values: CDR1 MGHRA, CDR2 YSYEKL. This CDR3 region has 16 residues. In DNA form, the CDR3 reads TGCGCCAGCAGCCAAGATGACCGGGGGGGTAGGGATACGCAGTATTTT. Its protein product is CASSQDDRGGRDTQYF.

In this sample, this clonotype turned up once. One junction end disagrees with the germline gene, perhaps due to a read error. The V call is TRBV7-2, the J call TRBJ2-1, with no clear D. CDR3 length: 15 amino acids. The germline V gene encodes CDR1 SGHTA and CDR2 FQGNSA. The CDR3 reads CASSLLTGYPSERFF. CDR3 nucleotides: TGTGCCAGCAGCCTCCTAACTGGATACCCAAGTGAGCGGTTCTTC.

This clonotype was seen a handful of times. This chain uses TRBV10-3 with TRBJ2-1, with 7 nucleotides matching TRBD2. Germline assignment: CDR1 ENHRY and CDR2 SYGVKD. This CDR3 contains 16 residues. V lost 6 bases to trimming and J lost 7 bases; unmatched junction nucleotides: 15. DNA of the CDR3: TGTGCCATCAGGGGAGCGGGGACTACCTTAGGTAATGAGCAGTTCTTC. Encoded protein: CAIRGAGTTLGNEQFF.

This clonotype was recorded at least ten times. The chain carries TRBV12-3 or TRBV12-4 and TRBJ1-4; D remains unclear. The CDR3 spans 13 residues. V shed 1 base and J shed 5 bases, with 5 bases lying between them. CDR3 sequence: CASSLGTNEKLFF. CDR3 nucleotide sequence: TGTGCCAGCAGTTTAGGGACGAATGAAAAACTGTTTTTT.

On this clonotype: This may arise from a read error, as a much more abundant clone is one base away. The gene calls are TRBV9 and TRBJ2-5; possible D gene TRBD1, 5 bases. Germline V gene sequence: CDR1 SGDLS, CDR2 YYNGEE. CDR3 length equals 16 residues. CDR3 DNA: TGTGCCGGCAGCGTAGGTCAGACTCTGGCAGGGGAGACCCAGTACTTC. It codes for CAGSVGQTLAGETQYF.

The chain has TRBV5-1 and TRBJ2-3; no definite D call. Germline V gene data show CDR1 as SGHRS and CDR2 as YFSETQ. This CDR3 is 15 amino acids long. Trimming removed 0 bases from V and 0 bases from J, with 8 bases in between. The CDR3 nucleotides read TGCGCCAGCAGCTTGGAGCAGAAAAGCACAGATACGCAGTATTTT. Amino acids: CASSLEQKSTDTQYF.

This clonotype was counted between two and nine times. The chain carries TRBV5-4 and TRBJ2-3; D not certain. Trimming left V 0 bases short and J 2 bases short, with 4 bases between. The CDR3 totals 13 residues. Germline CDR1 is SGHNT and CDR2 is YYREEE (reference sequence). CDR3 DNA sequence: TGTGCCAGCAGCTTGGGCGACACAGATACGCAGTATTTT. Protein: CASSLGDTDTQYF.

CDR3 nucleotides: TGTGCCAGCAGCAAAGTTCAGAGGGTTTTCAATCAGCCCCAGCATTTT. Its translation is CASSKVQRVFNQPQHF. V gene TRBV21-1 combines with J gene TRBJ1-5. TRBV21-1 is a known pseudogene. CDR3 length: 16 residues.

V usage is TRBV12-3 or TRBV12-4 and J usage is TRBJ2-6; D possibly corresponds to TRBD2 (5 bases). V gave up 1 base and J gave up 0 bases, with 19 bases separating them. The length of the CDR3 is 20 residues. The DNA of the CDR3 is TGTGCCAGCAGTTTAGAAGTGTGGGAGATGGGTAACTCTGGGGCCAACGTCCTGACTTTC. It yields the protein CASSLEVWEMGNSGANVLTF.

The chain is built from TRBV4-3 and TRBJ1-1; D gene unclear. Germline CDR1 LGHNA, CDR2 YSLEER. Trimming pared 3 bases from V and 1 base from J, leaving 3 bases between. This CDR3 is 12 amino acids long. The CDR3 region is CASSQSNTEAFF. DNA for the CDR3: TGCGCCAGCAGCCAGTCGAACACTGAAGCTTTCTTT.

This clonotype was found many times. This chain connects TRBV4-2 to TRBJ2-3; TRBD1 might be the D (5 bases). Deletions cut 4 bases from V and 7 bases from J, with 12 bases between. The CDR3 is made up of 13 amino acids. Germline V gives CDR1 LGHNA, CDR2 YNFKEQ. CDR3 residues: CASSPRSGNTQYF. CDR3 in DNA: TGTGCCAGCAGCCCAAGGTCAGGGAATACGCAGTATTTT.

A few counts support this clonotype. The chain links TRBV21-1 to TRBJ2-7; the table's TRBD2 call for D was not verified on the DNA. TRBV21-1 is described as a pseudogene. This CDR3 spans 15 amino acids. The CDR3 loop is CASSKETSGYYEQYF. CDR3 sequence (DNA): TGTGCCAGCAGCAAGGAGACTAGCGGATACTACGAGCAGTACTTC.

The rearrangement joins TRBV7-9 to TRBJ2-7, with no clear D. From germline, CDR1 is SEHNR and CDR2 FQNEAQ (reference sequence). The CDR3 extends over 12 amino acids. Trimming took off 3 bases at V and 6 bases at J, with 9 bases between the two ends. CDR3 coding DNA: TGTGCCAGCAGCTTTGATCCTCTCGAGCAGTACTTC. As protein: CASSFDPLEQYF.

This clonotype has only a few counts. The junction departs from the called germline gene at one end, perhaps through a read error. The chain is built from TRBV7-2 and TRBJ1-5; D is unclear. Germline V gives CDR1 SGHTA, CDR2 FQGNSA. This CDR3 has 15 amino acids. The chain's CDR3 is CASSLEGFGNQPQHF. The CDR3 DNA follows: TGTGCCAGCAGCTTAGAAGGGTTTGGCAACCAGCCCCAGCATTTT.

V is TRBV12-3 or TRBV12-4 and J is TRBJ2-7; D ambiguous. The CDR3 is made up of 14 amino acids. V was shortened by 8 bases and J by 0 bases, with 14 bases between the two germline ends. The CDR3, as DNA: TGTGCCAGCTCCCGCGGCCGCCCCTCCTACGAGCAGTACTTC. Its translation: CASSRGRPSYEQYF.